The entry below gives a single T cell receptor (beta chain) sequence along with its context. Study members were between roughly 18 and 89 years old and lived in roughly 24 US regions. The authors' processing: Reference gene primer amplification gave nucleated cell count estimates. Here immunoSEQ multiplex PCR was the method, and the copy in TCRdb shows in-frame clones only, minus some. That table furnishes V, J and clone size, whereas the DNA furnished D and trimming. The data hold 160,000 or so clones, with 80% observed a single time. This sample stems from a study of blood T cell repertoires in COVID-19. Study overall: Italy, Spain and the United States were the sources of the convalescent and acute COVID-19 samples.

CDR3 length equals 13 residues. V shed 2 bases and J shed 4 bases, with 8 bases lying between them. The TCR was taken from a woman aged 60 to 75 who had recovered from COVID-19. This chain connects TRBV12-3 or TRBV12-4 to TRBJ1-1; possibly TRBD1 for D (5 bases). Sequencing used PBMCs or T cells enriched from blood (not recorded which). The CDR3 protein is CASSLRGGTEAFF. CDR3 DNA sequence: TGTGCCAGCAGTTTAAGGGGCGGCACTGAAGCTTTCTTT.